Detailed here is one T cell receptor beta chain. Sample time point: patch test 2, 6 weeks after DPC sensitization. Treatment here: therapeutic diphenylcyclopropenone sensitization with weekly scalp DPC. The data originate from a study of human T cells and chemical hapten exposure. Whole-study context: An area of 2 cm by about 2.2 cm on upper inner arm skin received 2% DPC for sensitization. Per-sample TCR yield variation was attributed mainly to small pooled library volume differences. Diphenylcyclopropenone, dosed weekly to the scalp, was given to patients throughout the roughly 25-week study.

This CDR3 has 13 residues. Germline CDR1 and CDR2: SEHNR and FQNEAQ (reference sequence). The ends were cut back, 1 base at V and 4 bases at J, with 7 bases in the middle. MiXCR, applied by TCRdb to the RACE reads, yields one record per CDR3 protein. The sample includes about 350,000 distinct CDR3 sequences, more than 5% seen only once; the top ten take 5% to 6%. This specimen was whole blood, taken in connection with sensitization to the hapten diphenylcyclopropenone (DPC). This chain links TRBV7-9 with TRBJ2-5; D ambiguous. The sequence was collected from a woman between 18 and 29 years old with alopecia areata. Some clones in this sample may be carry-over from other donors' samples. The CDR3 DNA sequence: TGTGCCAGCAGCTTAGGACACGCAGAGACCCAGTACTTC. Encoded protein: CASSLGHAETQYF.